This T cell receptor (beta chain) comes out of a study of radiation and T cells in renal cell carcinoma. Indicated treatment: treatment-naive control, cytoreductive nephrectomy. Sequenced control tumors were from about a dozen males and several females, median age roughly 53. As to this clone: Its target is not known.

General study points: Sampling covered only around 1 g of each tumor. Compared with controls, irradiated tumors showed greater TCR clonality. Irradiated tumors held more dominant CDR3 motifs than control tumors.

Trimming took 3 bases from V and 2 from J, leaving 10 bases between them. The germline CDR1 and CDR2 sequences are KGHSH and LQKENI. The CDR3 runs 15 residues. The repertoire was sequenced with immunoSEQ multiplex PCR; TCRdb's copy has only in-frame clones and lacks some. This table holds 23,000 or so clones, 55% to 75% found once. The specimen comprised tumor tissue, sampled from a patient whose treatment was nephrectomy without radiotherapy. V is TRBV18 and J is TRBJ2-2, with no clear D. The receptor was derived from a man in his forties or fifties with renal cell carcinoma. CDR3 DNA: TGTGCCAGCTCACCGATAGGTGCTAACACCGGGGAGCTGTTTTTT. Translating it yields CASSPIGANTGELFF.